The T cell receptor beta chain described here comes from a study of tumor and adjacent non-tumor tissue in lung cancer. Study-level background: Histology: under 15 adenocarcinoma, 2 squamous cell carcinoma, 1 small cell lung cancer. Study-level findings and limits: Tumor tissue had significantly higher TCR diversity than normal lung. Normal lung showed higher cumulative top 100 clone frequency than tumor.

Regarding this clonotype: The antigen is undetermined. Mismatch with germline at one junction end may stem from a read error.

TCRbeta libraries were built with three rounds of nested PCR, modified from ARM-PCR. A single record per CDR3 protein comes from TCRdb applying MiXCR to the multiplex PCR reads. Of under 150,000 distinct CDR3 sequences in the sample, around 65% were seen once. The germline gives CDR1 MNHNS, CDR2 SASEGT. The CDR3 contains 13 residues. The template was RNA from unsorted bulk tissue. This TCR was sampled from a man between 60 and 70 years old with small cell lung cancer. Sequencing input: lung tumor tissue. This chain joins TRBV6-1 and TRBJ1-2, with D possibly TRBD1 on 5 matching bases. Here the CDR3 DNA reads TGTGTCAGCAGCGTCAGGGCCTACTATGGCTACACCTTC. It is translated as CVSSVRAYYGYTF.